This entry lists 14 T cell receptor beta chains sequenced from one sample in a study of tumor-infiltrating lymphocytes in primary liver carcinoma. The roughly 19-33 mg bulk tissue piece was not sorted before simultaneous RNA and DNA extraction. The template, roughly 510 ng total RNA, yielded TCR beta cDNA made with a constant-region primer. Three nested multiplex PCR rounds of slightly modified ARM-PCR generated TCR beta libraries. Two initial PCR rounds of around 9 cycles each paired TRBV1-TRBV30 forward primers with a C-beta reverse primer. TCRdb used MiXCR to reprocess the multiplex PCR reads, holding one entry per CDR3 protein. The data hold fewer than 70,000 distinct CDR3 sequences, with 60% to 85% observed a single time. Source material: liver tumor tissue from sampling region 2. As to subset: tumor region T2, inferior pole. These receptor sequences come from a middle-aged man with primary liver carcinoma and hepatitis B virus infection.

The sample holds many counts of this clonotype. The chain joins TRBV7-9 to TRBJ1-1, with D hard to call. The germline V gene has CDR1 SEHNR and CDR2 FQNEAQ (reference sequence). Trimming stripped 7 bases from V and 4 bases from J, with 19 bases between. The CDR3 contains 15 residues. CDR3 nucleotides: TGTGCCAGCATCGCGTGGGTTTGGTGGGTCACTGAAGCTTTCTTT. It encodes CASIAWVWWVTEAFF.

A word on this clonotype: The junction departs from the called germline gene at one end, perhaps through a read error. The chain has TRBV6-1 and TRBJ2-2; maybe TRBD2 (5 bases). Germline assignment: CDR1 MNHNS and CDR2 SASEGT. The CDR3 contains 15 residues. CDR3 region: CASREESGNTGELFF. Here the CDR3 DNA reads TGTGCCAGCCGTGAAGAGTCGGGAAACACGGGGGAGCTGTTTTTT.

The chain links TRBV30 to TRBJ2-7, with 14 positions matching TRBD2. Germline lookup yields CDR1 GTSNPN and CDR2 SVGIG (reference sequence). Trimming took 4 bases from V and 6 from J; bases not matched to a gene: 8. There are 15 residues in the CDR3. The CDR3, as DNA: TGTGCCTGGACCAAGGGACTAGCGGGAGTGTTCGAGCAGTACTTC. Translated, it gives CAWTKGLAGVFEQYF.

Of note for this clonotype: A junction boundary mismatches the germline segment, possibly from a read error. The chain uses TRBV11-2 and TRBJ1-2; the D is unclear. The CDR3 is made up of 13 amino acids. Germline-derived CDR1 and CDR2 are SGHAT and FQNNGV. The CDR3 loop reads CARGPGVNYGYTF. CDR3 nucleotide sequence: TGTGCCAGGGGCCCTGGGGTTAACTATGGTTACACCTTC.

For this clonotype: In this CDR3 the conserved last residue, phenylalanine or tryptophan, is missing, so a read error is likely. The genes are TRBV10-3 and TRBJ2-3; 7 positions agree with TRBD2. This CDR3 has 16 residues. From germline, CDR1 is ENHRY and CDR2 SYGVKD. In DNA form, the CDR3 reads TGTGCCATCAGCCGGGACTACCAATGGGGCACAGATACACAGTATTAT. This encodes CAISRDYQWGTDTQYY.

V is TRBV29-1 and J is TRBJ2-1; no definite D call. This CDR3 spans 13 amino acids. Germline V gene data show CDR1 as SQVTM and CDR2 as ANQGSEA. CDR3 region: CIAAPVYYDEQFF. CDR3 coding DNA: TGCATCGCCGCGCCTGTCTATTACGATGAGCAGTTCTTC.

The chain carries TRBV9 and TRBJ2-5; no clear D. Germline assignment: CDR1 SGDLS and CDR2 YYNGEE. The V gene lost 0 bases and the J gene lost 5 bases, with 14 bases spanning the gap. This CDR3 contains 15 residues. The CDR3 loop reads CASSVGVLNGETQYF. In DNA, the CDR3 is TGTGCCAGCAGCGTAGGGGTCCTAAATGGGGAGACCCAGTACTTC.

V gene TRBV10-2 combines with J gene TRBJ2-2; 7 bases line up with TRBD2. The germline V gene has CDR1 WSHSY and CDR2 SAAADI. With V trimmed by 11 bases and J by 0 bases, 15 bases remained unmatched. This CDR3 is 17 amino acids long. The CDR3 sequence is CACNECLRETNTGELFF. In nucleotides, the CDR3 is TGCGCCTGCAACGAATGCTTGCGGGAGACGAACACCGGGGAGCTGTTTTTT.

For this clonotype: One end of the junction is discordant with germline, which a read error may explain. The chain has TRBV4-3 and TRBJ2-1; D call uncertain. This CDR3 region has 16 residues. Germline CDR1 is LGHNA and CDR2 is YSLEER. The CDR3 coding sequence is TGTACCAGCAGCCAAGATAGAGTAGACACCTACAACGAGCAGTTCTTC. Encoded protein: CTSSQDRVDTYNEQFF.

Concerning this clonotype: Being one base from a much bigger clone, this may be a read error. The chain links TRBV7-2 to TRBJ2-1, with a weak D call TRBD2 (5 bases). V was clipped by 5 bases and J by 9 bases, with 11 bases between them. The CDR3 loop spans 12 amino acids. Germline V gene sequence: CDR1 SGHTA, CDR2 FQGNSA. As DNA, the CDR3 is TGTGCCAGCAGCCTAACGGGAACTGAGCAGTTCTTC. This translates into CASSLTGTEQFF.

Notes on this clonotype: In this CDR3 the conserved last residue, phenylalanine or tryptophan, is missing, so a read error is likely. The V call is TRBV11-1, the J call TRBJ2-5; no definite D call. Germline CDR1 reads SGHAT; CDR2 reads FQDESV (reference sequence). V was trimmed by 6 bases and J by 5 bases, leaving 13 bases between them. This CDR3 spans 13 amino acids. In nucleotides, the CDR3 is TGTGCCAGCAGTCTTGCACAGACGGAGACCCAGTACTCC. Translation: CASSLAQTETQYS.

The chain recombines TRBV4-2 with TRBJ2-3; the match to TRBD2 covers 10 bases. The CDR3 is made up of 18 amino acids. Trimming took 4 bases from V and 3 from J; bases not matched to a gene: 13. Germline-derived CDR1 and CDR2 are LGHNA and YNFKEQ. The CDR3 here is CASSRVALLAGATDTQYF. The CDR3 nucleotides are TGTGCCAGCAGCCGAGTGGCGCTTCTAGCGGGGGCTACAGATACGCAGTATTTT.

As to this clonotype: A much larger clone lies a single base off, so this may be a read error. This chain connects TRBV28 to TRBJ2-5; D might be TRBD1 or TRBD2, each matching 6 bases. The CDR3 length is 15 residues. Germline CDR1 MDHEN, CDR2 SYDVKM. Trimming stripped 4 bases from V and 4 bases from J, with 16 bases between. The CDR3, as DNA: TGTGCCAGCAGTTCGGGGGCTAGCGATCGAGAGACCCAGTACTTC. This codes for CASSSGASDRETQYF.

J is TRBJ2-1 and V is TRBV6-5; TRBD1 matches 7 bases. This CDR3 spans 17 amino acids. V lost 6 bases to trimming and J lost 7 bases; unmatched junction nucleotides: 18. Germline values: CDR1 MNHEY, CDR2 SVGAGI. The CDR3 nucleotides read TGTGCCAGCAGCCCCTCCTTCGTTAGGGGGCAGGTGAATGAGCAGTTCTTC. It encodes CASSPSFVRGQVNEQFF.